Following are 18 T cell receptor beta chains from one sample sequenced in a study of neurological immune-mediated disorders. TCRdb independently ran MiXCR on the 5' RACE reads; one entry per CDR3 protein. The table has about 50,000 distinct CDR3 sequences, over 15% seen once. Source material: PBMCs. All receptors come from a man in his 60s in good health.

The rearrangement links TRBV18 to TRBJ2-2; D is unclear. The CDR3 has 16 residues. Looked up from germline, CDR1 is KGHSH and CDR2 is LQKENI. V shed 0 bases and J shed 7 bases, with 15 bases lying between them. CDR3 region: CASSPPGVGLGGELFF. As DNA, the CDR3 is TGTGCCAGCTCACCACCCGGTGTCGGGCTCGGCGGGGAGCTGTTTTTT. The variable domain in full, completed from reference TRBV18 and TRBJ2-2, reads NAGVMQNPRHLVRRRGQEARLRCSPMKGHSHVYWYRQLPEEGLKFMVYLQKENIIDESGMPKERFSAEFPKEGPSILRIQQVVRGDSAAYFCASSPPGVGLGGELFFGEGSRLTVL.

This clonotype was picked up many times. This chain joins TRBV5-1 and TRBJ2-7; TRBD2 might be the D (7 bases). The CDR3 covers 16 residues. In germline, CDR1 is SGHRS, CDR2 YFSETQ. The V gene lost 4 bases and the J gene lost 0 bases, with 17 bases spanning the gap. CDR3 coding DNA: TGCGCCAGCAGCCCCGGGGGGCGAGAGAACTCCTACGAGCAGTACTTC. Its translation: CASSPGGRENSYEQYF.

This clonotype was found many times. The CDR3 sequence is CSASLQGHSYEQYF. Here the CDR3 DNA reads TGCAGTGCTAGTCTACAGGGTCATTCGTACGAGCAGTACTTC. The chain joins TRBV20-1 to TRBJ2-7, with D possibly being TRBD1 (6 bases). The CDR3 contains 14 residues. Germline values: CDR1 DFQATT, CDR2 SNEGSKA (reference sequence). Trimming left V 3 bases short and J 4 bases short, with 16 bases between.

The chain is built from TRBV7-9 and TRBJ2-1, with D maybe TRBD2 (6 bases). V dropped 2 bases and J dropped 8 bases, with 22 bases sitting between them. Germline V CDR1 and CDR2: SEHNR, FQNEAQ (reference sequence). CDR3 length: 17 amino acids. The CDR3 reads CASSLRPSALRGDEQFF. In nucleotides, the CDR3 is TGTGCCAGCAGCTTACGGCCTAGCGCCCTACGTGGGGATGAGCAGTTCTTC.

This clonotype was counted only a few times. V usage is TRBV6-6 and J usage is TRBJ2-7, with D hard to call. Germline CDR1 MNHNY, CDR2 SVGAGI (reference sequence). The V end was cut by 10 bases, the J end by 3 bases, with 10 bases between. The CDR3 loop spans 11 amino acids. This chain's CDR3 is CATMYLYEQYF. DNA of the CDR3: TGTGCCACCATGTACCTCTACGAGCAGTACTTC.

In its sample, this clonotype was seen many times. The chain has TRBV28 and TRBJ2-7; 7 nucleotides match TRBD2. Germline V gene lookup returns CDR1 MDHEN and CDR2 SYDVKM. Germline trimming cut 1 base from V and 3 bases from J; bases unmatched to any gene: 15. CDR3 length: 18 amino acids. The CDR3 bases are TGTGCCAGCAGTTTATTACTCGCGGGAGTCACAGCCATCTACGAGCAGTACTTC. Residues: CASSLLLAGVTAIYEQYF. The variable domain in full, with the rest retrieved from reference TRBV28 and TRBJ2-7, is DVKVTQSSRYLVKRTGEKVFLECVQDMDHENMFWYRQDPGLGLRLIYFSYDVKMKEKGDIPEGYSVSREKKERFSLILESASTNQTSMYLCASSLLLAGVTAIYEQYFGPGTRLTVT.

The chain uses TRBV5-1 and TRBJ2-7; possible D gene TRBD2, 6 bases. Germline CDR1 SGHRS, CDR2 YFSETQ. Trimming pared 2 bases from V and 0 bases from J, leaving 12 bases between. The CDR3 is made up of 15 amino acids. CDR3 sequence reads: CASSFSRGHSYEQYF. The CDR3 DNA sequence: TGCGCCAGCAGCTTTTCGCGGGGCCACTCCTACGAGCAGTACTTC. Full variable domain (outside the CDR3, taken from reference TRBV5-1 and TRBJ2-7): KAGVTQTPRYLIKTRGQQVTLSCSPISGHRSVSWYQQTPGQGLQFLFEYFSETQRNKGNFPGRFSGRQFSNSRSEMNVSTLELGDSALYLCASSFSRGHSYEQYFGPGTRLTVT.

This clonotype is a singleton in its sample. The junction differs from germline at one of its ends, possibly a read error. The chain uses TRBV9 and TRBJ2-1, with unresolved D. This CDR3 comprises 16 residues. Germline CDR1 SGDLS, CDR2 YYNGEE. CDR3 region: CVSSDDRLGLNNEQFF. The CDR3 DNA reads as TGTGTCAGCAGCGATGACCGGCTAGGGCTTAACAATGAGCAGTTCTTT.

This clonotype was seen at least ten times. V is TRBV12-3 or TRBV12-4 and J is TRBJ1-1; the match to TRBD1 covers 9 bases. Trimming at V came to 6 bases and at J to 6 bases, leaving 8 bases not matched to a gene. The CDR3 is made up of 14 amino acids. CDR3 protein: CASSPGQGFAEAFF. CDR3 sequence (DNA): TGTGCCAGCAGCCCGGGACAGGGTTTCGCTGAAGCTTTCTTT.

The chain combines TRBV10-3 with TRBJ2-7; 9 bases match TRBD2. After removal of 4 bases from V and 4 bases from J, the junction contained 8 bases not matched to a gene. Germline CDR1 ENHRY, CDR2 SYGVKD. The CDR3 is made up of 15 amino acids. The CDR3: CAISGLAGDAYEQYF. The DNA for the CDR3 is TGTGCCATCAGTGGTTTAGCGGGAGACGCTTACGAGCAGTACTTC.

This clonotype was picked up many times. This chain uses TRBV29-1 with TRBJ2-7; unclear D gene. Trimming removed 5 bases at V and 3 bases at J, with 5 bases between. The CDR3 is 10 residues long. Germline CDR1 reads SQVTM; CDR2 reads ANQGSEA. The CDR3 nucleotides are TGCAGCGTTTTATACTACGAGCAGTACTTC. Translation: CSVLYYEQYF.

Ten or more counts support this clonotype. This rearrangement joins TRBV5-1 to TRBJ2-7; D is ambiguous. CDR3 size: 14 residues. Looked up from germline, CDR1 is SGHRS and CDR2 is YFSETQ. With 4 bases removed from V and 2 bases from J, the gap between germline ends came to 13 bases. CDR3: CASSPDGQTYEQYF. The CDR3 region has the DNA TGCGCCAGCAGCCCCGACGGGCAGACCTACGAGCAGTACTTC.

This clonotype occurred many times. J is TRBJ1-3 and V is TRBV20-1; D uncertain. V was trimmed by 0 bases and J by 0 bases, leaving 9 bases between them. The CDR3 extends over 15 amino acids. Germline V gene sequence: CDR1 DFQATT, CDR2 SNEGSKA (reference sequence). CDR3 loop: CSARDARNSGNTIYF. The CDR3 nucleotides read TGCAGTGCTAGAGATGCCAGGAACTCTGGAAACACCATATATTTT.

This clonotype has at least ten counts. The genes are TRBV5-1 and TRBJ1-4; 7 positions agree with TRBD1. The V and J ends lost 0 bases and 9 bases, in that order; junction bases with no gene match: 8. Germline V lookup: CDR1 SGHRS, CDR2 YFSETQ. CDR3 length: 15 residues. The CDR3 region has the DNA TGCGCCAGCAGCTTGGGTACAGGGGATACGAAAAAACTGTTTTTT. Residues: CASSLGTGDTKKLFF.

This clonotype was counted at least ten times. CDR3 sequence: CSVRRPGANVLTF. CDR3 bases: TGCAGCGTCCGGCGCCCTGGGGCCAACGTCCTGACTTTC. The chain combines TRBV29-1 with TRBJ2-6; D is uncertain. This CDR3 comprises 13 residues. Trimming removed 6 bases at V and 2 bases at J, with 8 bases between. CDR1 is SQVTM and CDR2 is ANQGSEA in the germline V gene.

This clonotype was recorded a few times. The CDR3 protein is CAISGTSGSDNEQFF. The CDR3 nucleotides read TGTGCCATCAGTGGGACTAGCGGAAGTGACAATGAGCAGTTCTTC. The gene calls are TRBV10-3 and TRBJ2-1, with TRBD2 matching 10 bases. The CDR3 spans 15 residues. V lost 4 bases, J lost 5 bases, and 5 bases stayed unmatched. Germline V gene lookup returns CDR1 ENHRY and CDR2 SYGVKD.

This clonotype occurred many times. The chain carries TRBV5-1 and TRBJ2-7, with D possibly being TRBD2 (6 bases). This CDR3 contains 13 residues. Deletions cut 6 bases from V and 1 base from J, with 11 bases between. The germline V gene has CDR1 SGHRS and CDR2 YFSETQ. CDR3 protein: CASTVAESYEQYF. The DNA for the CDR3 is TGCGCCAGCACGGTAGCGGAGTCCTACGAGCAGTACTTC.

In its sample, this clonotype was seen many times. The gene calls are TRBV5-1 and TRBJ2-7; possible D gene TRBD2, 6 bases. V was cut by 5 bases and J by 5 bases, with 17 bases left in between. CDR1 is SGHRS and CDR2 is YFSETQ in the germline V gene. The CDR3 spans 14 residues. The CDR3 here is CASSSTIGTDEQYF. In nucleotides, the CDR3 is TGCGCCAGCAGTTCAACCATAGGGACTGACGAGCAGTACTTC.